Below are 26 T cell receptor beta chains sequenced from a single sample in a study of cytomegalovirus exposure and HLA in healthy donors. Vbeta (60) and Jbeta (13) primers were used in the PCR. This table comes from immunoSEQ multiplex PCR, and its TCRdb copy is limited to in-frame clones, with some not included. The table shows fewer than 250,000 clones, with more than 75% occurring only once. What was sequenced was PBMCs. These receptors all stem from a middle-aged man in good health and CMV-seropositive.

The chain uses TRBV28 and TRBJ2-5; 12 positions agree with TRBD1. The J call is doubtful: the DNA matches TRBJ2-7 better. Germline values: CDR1 MDHEN, CDR2 SYDVKM. The CDR3 is 14 amino acids. CDR3 sequence (DNA): TGTGCCAGTGGGACAGGGGGCGGGCCCCTCGAGCAGTACTTC. Translating gives CASGTGGGPLEQYF.

V gene TRBV6-6 combines with J gene TRBJ2-7; 8 nucleotides agree with TRBD2. In germline, CDR1 is MNHNY, CDR2 SVGAGI (reference sequence). The CDR3 is 16 amino acids. The trim removed 2 bases at V and 2 bases at J, leaving 8 bases unmatched. CDR3 coding DNA: TGTGCCAGCAGTTACCCAATCATAGCGGGAACCTACGAGCAGTACTTC. Translated, it gives CASSYPIIAGTYEQYF.

The chain employs TRBV5-1 and TRBJ1-2, with 8 bases that match TRBD1. Germline values: CDR1 SGHRS, CDR2 YFSETQ. The trim removed 0 bases at V and 3 bases at J, leaving 10 bases unmatched. The CDR3 runs to 17 residues. The CDR3, as DNA: TGCGCCAGCAGCTTGGCCACGACAGGGGTGGGACACTATGGCTACACCTTC. Its protein is CASSLATTGVGHYGYTF.

The V gene is TRBV28, the J gene TRBJ2-3; 7 bases are a match to TRBD1. Germline CDR1 MDHEN, CDR2 SYDVKM. The CDR3 is made up of 13 amino acids. The V segment lost 10 bases and the J segment 1 base; nucleotides outside the gene matches: 5. Written as DNA, the CDR3 is TGTGCCACTCACGACAGGGGCACAGATACGCAGTATTTT. It specifies CATHDRGTDTQYF.

This clone was seen a handful of times. This sequence joins TRBV5-1 and TRBJ2-7; D is possibly TRBD1 (5 bases). V lost 8 bases to trimming and J lost 5 bases, with 11 bases between them. In germline, CDR1 is SGHRS, CDR2 YFSETQ. This CDR3 contains 11 residues. CDR3 region: CASTRGHEQYF. In DNA form, the CDR3 reads TGCGCCAGTACAAGGGGCCACGAGCAGTACTTC.

The chain has TRBV29-1 and TRBJ1-2; D uncertain. In germline, CDR1 is SQVTM, CDR2 ANQGSEA. The CDR3 loop spans 14 amino acids. V was pared by 2 bases and J by 4 bases, with 14 bases between. The CDR3 DNA is TGCAGCGTTGAATCCGACCTGAGGAGCTATGGCTACACCTTC. This sequence encodes CSVESDLRSYGYTF.

V usage is TRBV7-9 and J usage is TRBJ2-7; tentative D call: TRBD1 (6 bases). In germline, CDR1 is SEHNR, CDR2 FQNEAQ (reference sequence). The CDR3 extends over 13 amino acids. Trimming cost V 4 bases and J 7 bases, with 14 bases left between them. The CDR3 spells CASSWTATGEQYF. CDR3 bases: TGTGCCAGCAGCTGGACAGCCACGGGAGAGCAGTACTTC.

The rearrangement uses TRBV10-1 and TRBJ2-3; weak D call: TRBD2 (5 bases). The CDR3 covers 14 residues. With 3 bases removed from V and 5 bases from J, the gap between germline ends came to 12 bases. CDR1 WNHNN and CDR2 SYGVQD come from the germline V gene (reference sequence). CDR3 in DNA: TGCGCCAGCAGTGACCTAGCCGGTGTAGATACGCAGTATTTT. The encoded protein is CASSDLAGVDTQYF.

Comment on this clone: One junction end does not reproduce the germline sequence, and a read error may be involved. V gene TRBV4-1 combines with J gene TRBJ2-3, with 9 bases aligning to TRBD2. CDR3 length: 17 amino acids. CDR1 and CDR2 (germline): MGHRA, YSYEKL. This CDR3 is CASRQGSGRISTDTQYF. CDR3 DNA sequence: TGCGCCAGCAGACAAGGCAGCGGGAGGATCAGCACAGATACGCAGTATTTT.

The DNA of the CDR3 is TGTGCCAGCAGCTTGAGCCAGCGAGGAGATACGCAGTATTTT. This codes for CASSLSQRGDTQYF. The V call is TRBV5-4, the J call TRBJ2-3; D uncertain. Trimming removed 1 base from V and 5 bases from J, with 11 bases in between. The germline CDR1 and CDR2 sequences are SGHNT and YYREEE (reference sequence). This CDR3 region has 14 residues.

The sample holds a few counts of this clone. The genes are TRBV6-4 and TRBJ2-3; TRBD2 aligns across 8 bases. There are 16 residues in the CDR3. The germline CDR1 and CDR2 sequences are MRHNA and SNTAGT. After removal of 0 bases from V and 5 bases from J, the junction contained 7 bases not matched to a gene. CDR3 coding DNA: TGTGCCAGCAGTGACTCGGGCTCTAGCGGGTTAGATACGCAGTATTTT. This encodes CASSDSGSSGLDTQYF.

The genes are TRBV7-3 and TRBJ2-7; D might be TRBD2 (5 bases). Trimming cost V 5 bases and J 3 bases, with 11 bases left between them. Germline V gene lookup returns CDR1 SGHTA and CDR2 FQGTGA. There are 13 residues in the CDR3. The CDR3 nucleotides read TGTGCCAGCAGCCCGGGATCGGGCTACGAGCAGTACTTC. This gives the protein CASSPGSGYEQYF.

The chain is built from TRBV19 and TRBJ2-7; possible D gene TRBD1, 6 bases. CDR3 length equals 16 residues. The V end lost 3 bases, the J end lost 7 bases, and 22 bases lay between the germline ends. Germline V lookup: CDR1 LNHDA, CDR2 SQIVND (reference sequence). CDR3 loop: CASSMDSTAGVWEQYF. The CDR3 region has the DNA TGTGCCAGTAGTATGGATTCTACGGCAGGGGTCTGGGAGCAGTACTTC.

This chain links TRBV28 with TRBJ1-1, with D tentatively TRBD1 (5 bases). Germline CDR1 MDHEN, CDR2 SYDVKM. Trimming stripped 1 base from V and 7 bases from J, with 22 bases between. The CDR3 loop spans 17 amino acids. The CDR3 region has the DNA TGTGCCAGCAGTTTATATAGGTGGTCAGGGAACCGGAGTGAAGCTTTCTTT. It yields the protein CASSLYRWSGNRSEAFF.

The rearrangement links TRBV11-2 to TRBJ2-1; TRBD1 agrees at 10 bases. The CDR3 has 13 residues. Germline V gives CDR1 SGHAT, CDR2 FQNNGV. The V segment lost 5 bases and the J segment 6 bases; nucleotides outside the gene matches: 1. CDR3: CASSRDRGNEQFF. CDR3 in DNA: TGTGCCAGCAGCCGGGACAGGGGCAATGAGCAGTTCTTC. The full variable domain, with the rest looked up from reference TRBV11-2 and TRBJ2-1, is EAGVAQSPRYKIIEKRQSVAFWCNPISGHATLYWYQQILGQGPKLLIQFQNNGVVDDSQLPKDRFSAERLKGVDSTLKIQPAKLEDSAVYLCASSRDRGNEQFFGPGTRLTVL.

This chain joins TRBV5-1 and TRBJ2-7; D may be TRBD1 (5 bases). The CDR3 is 14 residues long. CDR1 is SGHRS, CDR2 YFSETQ, per germline. Trimming left V 6 bases short and J 0 bases short, with 13 bases between. The CDR3 reads CASKRQTSSYEQYF. CDR3 sequence (DNA): TGCGCCAGCAAGAGACAGACAAGCTCCTACGAGCAGTACTTC.

The chain employs TRBV7-8 and TRBJ2-2; a possible D gene is TRBD1 (5 bases). The CDR3 extends over 14 amino acids. V dropped 3 bases and J dropped 4 bases, with 9 bases sitting between them. Germline loops: CDR1 SGHVS, CDR2 FQNEAQ. CDR3 DNA: TGTGCCAGCAGCTTTCGACAGCGCACCGGGGAGCTGTTTTTT. Its translation is CASSFRQRTGELFF.

The chain couples TRBV4-3 to TRBJ2-1; TRBD1 is a possible D gene (5 bases). With 0 bases removed from V and 7 bases from J, the gap between germline ends came to 13 bases. Germline loops: CDR1 LGHNA, CDR2 YSLEER. This CDR3 contains 15 residues. DNA of the CDR3: TGCGCCAGCAGCCAAGAAACAGGCTCTTGGAATGAGCAGTTCTTC. This codes for CASSQETGSWNEQFF.

J is TRBJ2-7 and V is TRBV7-3; 11 nucleotides agree with TRBD2. The CDR3 is made up of 15 amino acids. The V gene end was trimmed by 3 bases and the J gene end by 1 base; junction bases not matched to a gene: 2. Germline V CDR1 and CDR2: SGHTA, FQGTGA. The CDR3 loop reads CASSFLAGGSYEQYF. CDR3 nucleotides: TGTGCCAGCAGCTTTCTAGCGGGAGGTTCCTACGAGCAGTACTTC.

The V gene is TRBV5-1, the J gene TRBJ2-3; 7 nucleotides agree with TRBD2. The V segment lost 5 bases and the J segment 4 bases; nucleotides outside the gene matches: 4. The CDR3 has 13 amino acids. CDR1 and CDR2 (germline): SGHRS, YFSETQ. CDR3 loop: CASRAGVPDTQYF. CDR3 DNA: TGCGCCAGCAGGGCGGGGGTTCCAGATACGCAGTATTTT. Full variable domain (remainder filled in from reference TRBV5-1 and TRBJ2-3): KAGVTQTPRYLIKTRGQQVTLSCSPISGHRSVSWYQQTPGQGLQFLFEYFSETQRNKGNFPGRFSGRQFSNSRSEMNVSTLELGDSALYLCASRAGVPDTQYFGPGTRLTVL.

The CDR3 reads CASSPRLANPDTQYF. The CDR3, as DNA: TGTGCCAGCAGCCCCCGACTAGCAAATCCAGATACGCAGTATTTT. The V call is TRBV7-3, the J call TRBJ2-3; TRBD2 aligns across 7 bases. Looked up from germline, CDR1 is SGHTA and CDR2 is FQGTGA. Trimming removed 5 bases from V and 4 bases from J; junction bases left unmatched: 9. The CDR3 has 15 amino acids. Complete variable domain (other parts from reference TRBV7-3 and TRBJ2-3): GAGVSQTPSNKVTEKGKYVELRCDPISGHTALYWYRQSLGQGPEFLIYFQGTGAADDSGLPNDRFFAVRPEGSVSTLKIQRTERGDSAVYLCASSPRLANPDTQYFGPGTRLTVL.

This clone occurred once. This sequence joins TRBV9 and TRBJ1-1, with no clear D. Trimming pared 0 bases from V and 2 bases from J, leaving 8 bases between. CDR3 length: 14 amino acids. Germline V CDR1 and CDR2: SGDLS, YYNGEE. The DNA of the CDR3 is TGTGCCAGCAGCGTAGGGCGGGATAACACTGAAGCTTTCTTT. This sequence encodes CASSVGRDNTEAFF.

The rearrangement uses TRBV15 and TRBJ1-5; TRBD1 might be the D (5 bases). Germline V gene sequence: CDR1 LNHNV, CDR2 YYDKDF (reference sequence). V was trimmed by 2 bases and J by 2 bases, leaving 16 bases between them. The CDR3 has 17 amino acids. The CDR3 nucleotides read TGTGCCACCAGCAGACCTAGGGACCGGGGGGGCAATCAGCCCCAGCATTTT. It specifies CATSRPRDRGGNQPQHF.

The gene calls are TRBV14 and TRBJ2-2, with 9 bases matching TRBD1. CDR1 is SGHDN and CDR2 is FVKESK in the germline V gene. CDR3 length: 20 amino acids. Trimming cost V 1 base and J 7 bases; bases outside gene matches: 19. CDR3 nucleotides: TGTGCCAGCAGCCAAGTTATGTGGGACAGGGAGCATTATGAGGGCGGGGAGCTGTTTTTT. Amino acid sequence: CASSQVMWDREHYEGGELFF.

J is TRBJ2-6 and V is TRBV6-5; D call uncertain. The V end was cut by 5 bases, the J end by 0 bases, with 8 bases between. From germline, CDR1 is MNHEY and CDR2 SVGAGI. The length of the CDR3 is 15 residues. CDR3 DNA sequence: TGTGCCAGCAGTCCGCACACCTCTGGGGCCAACGTCCTGACTTTC. Its protein product is CASSPHTSGANVLTF.

The chain links TRBV15 to TRBJ2-7, with D tentatively TRBD2 (5 bases). Trimming left V 4 bases short and J 3 bases short, with 16 bases between. Germline CDR1 and CDR2: LNHNV and YYDKDF (reference sequence). The length of the CDR3 is 15 residues. The CDR3 sequence: CATSKAWPEVYEQYF. CDR3 DNA: TGTGCCACCAGCAAGGCCTGGCCGGAGGTCTACGAGCAGTACTTC.